The 7 T cell receptor beta chains given below trace back to one sample, sequenced in a study of blood T cells in healthy people across ages. Using a J-beta primer mix together with a sample-barcoded 5' primer, a second PCR was run for about 7 to 12 cycles. TCRdb reanalysed the 5' RACE reads using MiXCR and keeps one entry per CDR3 protein. The table has some 760,000 distinct CDR3 sequences, 25% seen once. This sample was shared with a second study, whose subject was T cells of mothers and their children.

The sample was blood. The receptors derive from a boy aged 5-17 years in good health.

This clonotype was observed a few times. This rearrangement joins TRBV15 to TRBJ2-7; weak D call: TRBD2 (5 bases). Trimming pared 4 bases from V and 1 base from J, leaving 14 bases between. CDR1 is LNHNV, CDR2 YYDKDF, per germline (reference sequence). The CDR3 consists of 15 residues. CDR3 protein: CATSTSWENSYEQYF. DNA for the CDR3: TGTGCCACCAGCACCTCTTGGGAGAATTCCTACGAGCAGTACTTC.

This clonotype showed up just a few times. The junction shows a germline mismatch at one end, possibly a read error. The gene calls are TRBV4-3 and TRBJ2-5; 9 bases fit TRBD2. The J call is in doubt because the DNA end fits TRBJ2-1 better. This CDR3 contains 16 residues. The germline CDR1 and CDR2 sequences are LGHNA and YSLEER. The DNA for the CDR3 is TGCGCCAGCAGCCAAGTATCCCTAGCGGGGTACACTGAGCAGTTCTTC. Translating gives CASSQVSLAGYTEQFF.

The table lists this clonotype with many counts. The chain uses TRBV7-2 and TRBJ2-5; 7 positions agree with TRBD2. Germline lookup yields CDR1 SGHTA and CDR2 FQGNSA. The CDR3 is 15 residues long. V was clipped by 1 base and J by 1 base; unmatched bases: 3. The CDR3 coding sequence is TGTGCCAGCAGCTTAGAGGCTAGCGGCCAAGAGACCCAGTACTTC. This gives the protein CASSLEASGQETQYF.

This clonotype has more than one count but fewer than ten. The rearrangement uses TRBV7-3 and TRBJ1-6; no clear D. The CDR3 contains 13 residues. Germline CDR1 SGHTA, CDR2 FQGTGA. The V end was cut by 2 bases, the J end by 7 bases, with 6 bases between. The CDR3: CASSLSKNSPLHF. CDR3 sequence (DNA): TGTGCCAGCAGCTTATCGAAAAATTCACCCCTCCACTTT.

The V call is TRBV19, the J call TRBJ1-1; a possible D gene is TRBD1 (5 bases). CDR1 and CDR2 from the germline V gene are LNHDA and SQIVND (reference sequence). This CDR3 contains 14 residues. V was clipped by 1 base and J by 3 bases, with 9 bases between them. The CDR3 protein is CASSIGGSDTEAFF. Written as DNA, the CDR3 is TGTGCCAGTAGTATAGGGGGGAGCGACACTGAAGCTTTCTTT.

The chain uses TRBV7-9 and TRBJ2-3; D might be TRBD2 (6 bases). The V end was cut by 4 bases, the J end by 4 bases, with 18 bases between. The germline V gene has CDR1 SEHNR and CDR2 FQNEAQ (reference sequence). The CDR3 totals 16 residues. CDR3 in DNA: TGTGCCAGCAGCTCGGTACCTAGCGTGCGTCCAGATACGCAGTATTTT. Its translation is CASSSVPSVRPDTQYF. Using reference TRBV7-9 and TRBJ2-3 for the parts outside the CDR3, the full variable domain is DTGVSQNPRHKITKRGQNVTFRCDPISEHNRLYWYRQTLGQGPEFLTYFQNEAQLEKSRLLSDRFSAERPKGSFSTLEIQRTEQGDSAMYLCASSSVPSVRPDTQYFGPGTRLTVL.

V is TRBV28 and J is TRBJ2-7, with a tentative D call TRBD2 (6 bases). Trimming left V 6 bases short and J 3 bases short, with 12 bases between. The CDR3 has 13 residues. Germline assignment: CDR1 MDHEN and CDR2 SYDVKM. CDR3 nucleotides: TGTGCCAGCAGCAAGGGACTCCTCTACGAGCAGTACTTC. Translated: CASSKGLLYEQYF.